This TCR beta chain was sequenced for a study of regulatory T cells in long-lasting Graves disease. About the research overall: Persistent cases took antithyroid drugs over 5 years and stayed TSH receptor antibody positive. Broader study findings: Patients whose Graves' disease persisted exhibited lower TCR diversity than those newly diagnosed.

Turning to this clonotype: The antigen is not known.

Trimming removed 6 bases at V and 0 bases at J, with 21 bases between. Germline V gene data show CDR1 as LGHDT and CDR2 as YNNKEL (reference sequence). The CDR3 totals 17 residues. This sample's time point: persistent/refractory GD, antithyroid drugs over 5 years with positive TRAb. The TCR library used RNA extracted from PBMCs. EDTA tubes collected around 8.7 milliliters of peripheral blood. CDR3 regions were amplified by Arm-PCR using iRepertoire HTBI primers to build TCR beta libraries. TCRdb re-analysed the multiplex PCR reads in MiXCR, keeping a single row per CDR3 protein. The repertoire has hundreds of thousands of distinct CDR3 sequences, roughly a fifth of them found once; the top ten carry roughly 29%.

The chain uses TRBV3-1 and TRBJ2-7; tentative D call: TRBD1 (5 bases). The input for sequencing was peripheral blood mononuclear cells (PBMCs), taken when the disease was refractory, from a patient treated with antithyroid drugs. This clonotype was sampled from a female donor with Graves disease. The CDR3: CASSRRVWGESSYEQYF. The CDR3 DNA is TGTGCCAGCAGTCGCAGAGTCTGGGGCGAAAGCTCCTACGAGCAGTACTTC.